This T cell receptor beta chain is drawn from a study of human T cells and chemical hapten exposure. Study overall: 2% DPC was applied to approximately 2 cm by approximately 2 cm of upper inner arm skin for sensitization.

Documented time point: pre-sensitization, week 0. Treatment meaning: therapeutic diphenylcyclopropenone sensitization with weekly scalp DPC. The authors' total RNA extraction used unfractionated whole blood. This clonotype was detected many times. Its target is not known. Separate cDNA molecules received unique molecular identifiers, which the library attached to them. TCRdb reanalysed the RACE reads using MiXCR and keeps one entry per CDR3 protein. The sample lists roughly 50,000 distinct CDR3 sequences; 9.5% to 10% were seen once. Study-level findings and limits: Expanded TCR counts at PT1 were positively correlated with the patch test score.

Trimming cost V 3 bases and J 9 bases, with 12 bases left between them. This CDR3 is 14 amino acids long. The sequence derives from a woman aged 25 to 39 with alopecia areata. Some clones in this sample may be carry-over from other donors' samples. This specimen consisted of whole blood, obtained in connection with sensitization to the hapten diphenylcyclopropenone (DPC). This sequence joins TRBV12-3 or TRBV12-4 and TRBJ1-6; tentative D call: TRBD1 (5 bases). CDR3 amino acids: CASSFGDQGSPLHF. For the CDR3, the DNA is TGTGCCAGCAGTTTCGGGGACCAGGGTTCACCCCTCCACTTT.